Listed below are T cell receptor beta chains from one sample, sequenced in a study of blood T cell repertoires in COVID-19. Assay: immunoSEQ multiplex PCR; the TCRdb copy retains only in-frame clones and omits some. The sample holds about 88,000 clones, approximately 87% seen once. The sequenced sample consisted of peripheral blood. All receptors come from a woman in her 70s with acute or convalescent COVID-19. Both conserved end residues are part of each CDR3. A D gene is named only where the DNA matches it firmly. Clone size is stated in some rows and not others, as once, few, many or a class when expanded.

j_call clone_size v_call d_call cdr3_nt cdr3_aa
TRBJ2-3 NA TRBV19 NA TGTGCCAGTAGTGCCCGAGTCACAGATACGCAGTATTTT CASSARVTDTQYF
TRBJ1-1 NA TRBV6-5 TRBD1 TGTGCCAGCAGCCTCCGGGACAGGGGGTCTGAAGCTTTCTTT CASSLRDRGSEAFF
TRBJ1-2 NA TRBV29-1 NA TGCAGCGTTGAAGGCGGAGGGGAGGATCTCTATGGCTACACCTTC CSVEGGGEDLYGYTF
TRBJ2-1 NA TRBV11-2 NA TGTGCCAGCAGAGAGTTTAATGAGCAGTTCTTC CASREFNEQFF
TRBJ2-3 NA TRBV7-9 TRBD1 TGTGCCAGCAGCTTTGGGACAGGGGTCACAGATACGCAGTATTTT CASSFGTGVTDTQYF
TRBJ2-6 NA TRBV5-1 TRBD1 TGCGCCAGCAGCAGCGGGACAGGGGGCTCTGGGGCCAACGTCCTGACTTTC CASSSGTGGSGANVLTF
TRBJ2-5 NA TRBV6-6 TRBD2 TGTGCCAGCAGCCCTAGCGGGAGGAACCAAGAGACCCAGTACTTC CASSPSGRNQETQYF
TRBJ1-1 NA TRBV7-8 NA TGTGCCAGCAGCTTTGGGGAGGAGATGAACACTGAAGCTTTCTTT CASSFGEEMNTEAFF
TRBJ1-1 NA TRBV12-3/TRBV12-4 NA TGTGCCAGCAGACTAGGGCTGAACACTGAAGCTTTCTTT CASRLGLNTEAFF
TRBJ2-5 NA TRBV6-5 TRBD2 TGTGCCAGCAGTAGCGGACTAGCGGGCCAAGAGACCCAGTACTTC CASSSGLAGQETQYF
TRBJ1-1 NA TRBV4-1 TRBD1 TGCGCCAGCAGCCAAGTCCCCGGACAGGGCCCGAACACTGAAGCTTTCTTT CASSQVPGQGPNTEAFF
TRBJ2-1 NA TRBV5-1 NA TGCGCCAGCAGCTTGGGGACGGGAGTAGAGCATGAGCAGTTCTTC CASSLGTGVEHEQFF
TRBJ2-3 NA TRBV19 TRBD1 TGTGCCAGTAGTGGGGAAGGGACAGGGGAAACGCAGTATTTT CASSGEGTGETQYF
TRBJ2-1 few TRBV30 NA TGTGCCTGGAGTAACAGAAAAAATGAGCAGTTCTTC CAWSNRKNEQFF
TRBJ2-5 NA TRBV27 TRBD1 TGTGCCAGCAGTTTTGGTATGGGCCGACAGGGGGCCCAAGAGACCCAGTACTTC CASSFGMGRQGAQETQYF
TRBJ1-5 once TRBV28 NA TGTGCCAGCAGTTCCGCAGTATACAGTCGGGGTCAGCCCCAGCATTTT CASSSAVYSRGQPQHF
TRBJ1-1 NA TRBV29-1 NA TGCAGCGCTGACCACGGGATGGGTCCTGAAGCTTTCTTT CSADHGMGPEAFF
TRBJ2-3 NA TRBV4-3 TRBD1 TGCGCCAGCAGCCGGGGGGACAGGGACACAGATACGCAGTATTTT CASSRGDRDTDTQYF
TRBJ2-3 NA TRBV12-3/TRBV12-4 NA TGTGCCAGCAGTTACGGGACAAGTCATACGCAGTATTTT CASSYGTSHTQYF
TRBJ2-2 NA TRBV6-5 NA TGTGCCAGCAGCCCAACTCCCTCTGGGGAGCTGTTTTTT CASSPTPSGELFF
TRBJ2-1 NA TRBV19 TRBD2 TGTGCCAGTAGCAACGGACTAGCCAATGAGCAGTTCTTC CASSNGLANEQFF
TRBJ1-4 NA TRBV19 NA TGTGCCAGGAAAAAGGGGAGGGCAACTAATGAAAAACTGTTTTTT CARKKGRATNEKLFF
TRBJ2-3 NA TRBV2 NA TGTGCCGGAACGATGCATGGGCCAGATACGCAGTATTTT CAGTMHGPDTQYF
TRBJ2-1 NA TRBV7-8 TRBD2 TGTGCCAGCAGCTTGGCGGGGGGGCTCAATGAGCAGTTCTTC CASSLAGGLNEQFF
TRBJ1-1 NA TRBV19 TRBD1 TGTGCCAGTAGTATGGACAGGGGGCGGAATGAAGCTTTCTTT CASSMDRGRNEAFF
TRBJ1-1 NA TRBV5-1 TRBD1 TGCGCCAGCAGCTTGGTGGGGACAGGACTGAACACTGAAGCTTTCTTT CASSLVGTGLNTEAFF
TRBJ1-4 NA TRBV6-1 TRBD1 TGTGCCAGCAGTGGACAATTGACAGGGCCCTATGAAAAACTGTTTTTT CASSGQLTGPYEKLFF
TRBJ2-3 NA TRBV7-2 TRBD2 TGTGCCAGCAGCCAGCAGGGACTAGCGCCGGGGGGCACGCAGTATTTT CASSQQGLAPGGTQYF
TRBJ1-6 NA TRBV6-5 TRBD1 TGTGCCAGCAGTTTAGGGACAGTGGGTAATTCACCCCTCCACTTT CASSLGTVGNSPLHF